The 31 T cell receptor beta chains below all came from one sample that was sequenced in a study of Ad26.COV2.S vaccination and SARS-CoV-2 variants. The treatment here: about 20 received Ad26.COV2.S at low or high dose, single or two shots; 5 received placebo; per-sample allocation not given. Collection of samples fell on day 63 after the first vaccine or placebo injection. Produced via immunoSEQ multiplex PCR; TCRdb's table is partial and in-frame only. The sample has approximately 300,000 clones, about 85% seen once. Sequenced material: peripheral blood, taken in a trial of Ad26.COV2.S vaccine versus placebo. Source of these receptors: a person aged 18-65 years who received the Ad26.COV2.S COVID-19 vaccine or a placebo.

CDR3 amino acids: CASSSTVDRNYEQYF. The DNA for the CDR3 is TGTGCCAGCAGTTCTACCGTGGACAGAAACTACGAGCAGTACTTC. This chain links TRBV6-6 with TRBJ2-7; D perhaps matches TRBD1 (6 bases). In germline, CDR1 is MNHNY, CDR2 SVGAGI (reference sequence). V lost 4 bases to trimming and J lost 3 bases, with 16 bases between them. The CDR3 contains 15 residues.

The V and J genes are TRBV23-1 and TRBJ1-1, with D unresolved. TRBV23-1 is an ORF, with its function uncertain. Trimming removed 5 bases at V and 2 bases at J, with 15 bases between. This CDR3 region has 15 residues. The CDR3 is CASSYRGPTNTEAFF. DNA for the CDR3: TGCGCCAGCAGTTACCGCGGCCCAACTAACACTGAAGCTTTCTTT.

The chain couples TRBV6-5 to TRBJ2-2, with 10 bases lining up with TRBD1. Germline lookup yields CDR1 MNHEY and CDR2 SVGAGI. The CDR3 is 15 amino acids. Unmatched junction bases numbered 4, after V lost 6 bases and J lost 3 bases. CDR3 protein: CASSSDRGDTGELFF. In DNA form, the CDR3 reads TGTGCCAGCAGCTCGGACAGGGGGGACACCGGGGAGCTGTTTTTT.

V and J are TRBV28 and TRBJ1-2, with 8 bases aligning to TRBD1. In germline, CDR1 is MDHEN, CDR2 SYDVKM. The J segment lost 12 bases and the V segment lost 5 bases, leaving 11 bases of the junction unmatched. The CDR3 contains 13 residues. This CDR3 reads CASSLGQGARHTF. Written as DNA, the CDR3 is TGTGCCAGCAGTCTCGGTCAGGGGGCGCGACACACCTTC.

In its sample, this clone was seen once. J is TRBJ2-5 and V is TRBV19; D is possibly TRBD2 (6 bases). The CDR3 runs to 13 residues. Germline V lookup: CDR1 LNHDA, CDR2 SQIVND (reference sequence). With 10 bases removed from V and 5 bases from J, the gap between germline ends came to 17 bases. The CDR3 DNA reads TGTGCCACCGCCGCCCAGGGAGGCGAGACCCAGTACTTC. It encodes CATAAQGGETQYF.

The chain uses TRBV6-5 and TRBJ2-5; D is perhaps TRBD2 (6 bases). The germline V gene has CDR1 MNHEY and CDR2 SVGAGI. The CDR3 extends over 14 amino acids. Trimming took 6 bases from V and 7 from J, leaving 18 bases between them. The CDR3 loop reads CASRASEGYGTQYF. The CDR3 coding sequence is TGTGCCAGCAGGGCCTCGGAGGGGTACGGGACCCAGTACTTC.

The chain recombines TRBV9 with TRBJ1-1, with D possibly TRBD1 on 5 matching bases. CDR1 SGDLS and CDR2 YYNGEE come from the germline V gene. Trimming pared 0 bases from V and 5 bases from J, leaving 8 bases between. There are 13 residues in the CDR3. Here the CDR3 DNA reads TGTGCCAGCAGCGTAGGGGACGGGACTGAAGCTTTCTTT. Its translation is CASSVGDGTEAFF.

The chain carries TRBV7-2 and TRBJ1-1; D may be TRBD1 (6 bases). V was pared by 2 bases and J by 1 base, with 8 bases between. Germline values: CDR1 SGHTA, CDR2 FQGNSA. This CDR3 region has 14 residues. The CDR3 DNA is TGTGCCAGCAGCTTACAGGGGACGAACACTGAAGCTTTCTTT. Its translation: CASSLQGTNTEAFF.

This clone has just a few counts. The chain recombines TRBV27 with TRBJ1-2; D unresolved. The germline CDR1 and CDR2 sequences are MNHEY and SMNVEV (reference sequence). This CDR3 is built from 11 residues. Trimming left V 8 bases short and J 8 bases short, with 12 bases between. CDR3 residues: CASGIKNGYTF. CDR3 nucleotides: TGTGCCAGCGGCATTAAGAACGGCTACACCTTC.

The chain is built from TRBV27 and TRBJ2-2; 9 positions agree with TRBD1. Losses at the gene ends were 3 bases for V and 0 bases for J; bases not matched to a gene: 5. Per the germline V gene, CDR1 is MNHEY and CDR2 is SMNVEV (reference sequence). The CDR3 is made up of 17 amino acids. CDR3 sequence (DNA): TGTGCCAGCAGTTTTCAGGGACAGGGCCCGAACACCGGGGAGCTGTTTTTT. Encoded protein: CASSFQGQGPNTGELFF.

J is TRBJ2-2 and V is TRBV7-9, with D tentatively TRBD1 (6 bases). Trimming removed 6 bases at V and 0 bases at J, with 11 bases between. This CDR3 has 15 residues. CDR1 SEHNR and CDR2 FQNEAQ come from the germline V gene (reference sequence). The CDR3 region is CASRPPGANTGELFF. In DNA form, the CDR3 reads TGTGCCAGCAGGCCCCCAGGGGCGAACACCGGGGAGCTGTTTTTT.

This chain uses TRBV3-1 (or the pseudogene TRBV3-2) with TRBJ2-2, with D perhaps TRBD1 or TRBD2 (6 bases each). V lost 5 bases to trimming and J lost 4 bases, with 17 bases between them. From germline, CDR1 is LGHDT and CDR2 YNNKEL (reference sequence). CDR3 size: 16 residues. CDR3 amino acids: CASSSRPGALTGELFF. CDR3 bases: TGTGCCAGCAGCTCGAGGCCGGGGGCGCTCACCGGGGAGCTGTTTTTT.

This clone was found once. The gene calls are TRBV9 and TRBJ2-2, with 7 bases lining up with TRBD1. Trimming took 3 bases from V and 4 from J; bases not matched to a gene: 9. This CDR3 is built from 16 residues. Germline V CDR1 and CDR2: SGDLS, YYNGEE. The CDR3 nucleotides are TGTGCCAGCAGCGCCACTCACGGGACAGCCACCGGGGAGCTGTTTTTT. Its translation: CASSATHGTATGELFF.

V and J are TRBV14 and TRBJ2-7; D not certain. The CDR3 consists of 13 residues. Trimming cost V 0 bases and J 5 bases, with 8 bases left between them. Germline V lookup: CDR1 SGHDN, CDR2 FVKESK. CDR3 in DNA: TGTGCCAGCAGCCAAGATAGGGCAGACGAGCAGTACTTC. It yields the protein CASSQDRADEQYF.

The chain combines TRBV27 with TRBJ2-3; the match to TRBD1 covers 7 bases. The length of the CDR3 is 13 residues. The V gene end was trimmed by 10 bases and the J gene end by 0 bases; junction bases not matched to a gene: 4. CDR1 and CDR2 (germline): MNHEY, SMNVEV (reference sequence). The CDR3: CAIQGQSTDTQYF. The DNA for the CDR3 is TGTGCCATCCAGGGACAGAGCACAGATACGCAGTATTTT.

The CDR3 bases are TGTGCCAGCAGCCAAGGGCAGGAAACCTACGAGCAGTACTTC. Translated: CASSQGQETYEQYF. This chain uses TRBV4-2 with TRBJ2-7; no firm D call. CDR1 and CDR2 from the germline V gene are LGHNA and YNFKEQ. Between the trimmed V and J ends, which lost 1 base and 2 bases, there was a span of 9 bases. This CDR3 comprises 14 residues.

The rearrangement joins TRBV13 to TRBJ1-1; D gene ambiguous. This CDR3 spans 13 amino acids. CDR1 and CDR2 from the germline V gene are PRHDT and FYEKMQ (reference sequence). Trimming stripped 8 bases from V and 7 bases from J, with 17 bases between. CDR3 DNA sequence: TGTGCCAGCTCGTGGGGTAGGCGCCGTGAAGCTTTCTTT. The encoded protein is CASSWGRRREAFF. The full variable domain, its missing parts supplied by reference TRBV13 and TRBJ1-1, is AAGVIQSPRHLIKEKRETATLKCYPIPRHDTVYWYQQGPGQDPQFLISFYEKMQSDKGSIPDRFSAQQFSDYHSELNMSSLELGDSALYFCASSWGRRREAFFGQGTRLTVV.

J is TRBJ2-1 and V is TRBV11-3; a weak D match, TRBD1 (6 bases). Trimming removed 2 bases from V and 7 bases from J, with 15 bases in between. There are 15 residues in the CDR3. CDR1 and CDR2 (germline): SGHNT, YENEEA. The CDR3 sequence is CASSLTGRVGNEQFF. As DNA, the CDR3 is TGTGCCAGCAGCTTAACAGGGAGAGTGGGAAATGAGCAGTTCTTC.

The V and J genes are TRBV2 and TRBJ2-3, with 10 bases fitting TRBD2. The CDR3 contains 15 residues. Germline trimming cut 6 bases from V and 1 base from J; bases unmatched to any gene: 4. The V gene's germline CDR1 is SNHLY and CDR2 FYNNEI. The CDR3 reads CASRDTSGGTDTQYF. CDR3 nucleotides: TGTGCCAGCAGGGACACTAGCGGGGGCACAGATACGCAGTATTTT.

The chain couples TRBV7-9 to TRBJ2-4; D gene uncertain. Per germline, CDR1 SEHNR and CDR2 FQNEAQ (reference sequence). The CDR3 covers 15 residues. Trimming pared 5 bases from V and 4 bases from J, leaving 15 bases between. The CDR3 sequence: CASSGPALSKNIQYF. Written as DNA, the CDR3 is TGTGCCAGCAGCGGCCCTGCCCTCTCAAAAAACATTCAGTACTTC.

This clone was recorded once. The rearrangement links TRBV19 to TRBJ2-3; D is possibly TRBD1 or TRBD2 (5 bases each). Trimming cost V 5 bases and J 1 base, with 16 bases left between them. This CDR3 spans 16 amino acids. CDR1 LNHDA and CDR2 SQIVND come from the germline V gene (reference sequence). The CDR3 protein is CASSGTRERGTDTQYF. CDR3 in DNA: TGTGCCAGTAGTGGGACCAGGGAAAGGGGCACAGATACGCAGTATTTT.

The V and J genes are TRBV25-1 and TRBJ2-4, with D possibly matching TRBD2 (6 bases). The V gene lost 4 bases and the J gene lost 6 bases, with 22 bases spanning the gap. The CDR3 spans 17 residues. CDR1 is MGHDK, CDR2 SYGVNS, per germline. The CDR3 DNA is TGTGCCAGCAGTGTCCCTTACCGGGACTCCTATCCAAACATTCAGTACTTC. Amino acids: CASSVPYRDSYPNIQYF.

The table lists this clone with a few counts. For the CDR3, the DNA is TGCGCCAGCAGCTTACTTGGCAGAAATAATGAAAAACTGTTTTTT. Its protein is CASSLLGRNNEKLFF. This chain joins TRBV5-1 and TRBJ1-4; D is unresolved. The V gene's germline CDR1 is SGHRS and CDR2 YFSETQ. With 2 bases removed from V and 4 bases from J, the gap between germline ends came to 12 bases. The CDR3 contains 15 residues. Complete variable domain (other parts from reference TRBV5-1 and TRBJ1-4): KAGVTQTPRYLIKTRGQQVTLSCSPISGHRSVSWYQQTPGQGLQFLFEYFSETQRNKGNFPGRFSGRQFSNSRSEMNVSTLELGDSALYLCASSLLGRNNEKLFFGSGTQLSVL.

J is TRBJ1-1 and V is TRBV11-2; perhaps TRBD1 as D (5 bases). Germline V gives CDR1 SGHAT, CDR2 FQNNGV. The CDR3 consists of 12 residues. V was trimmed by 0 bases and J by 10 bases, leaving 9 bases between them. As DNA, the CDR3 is TGTGCCAGCAGCTTAGATCGGGGGGGAGCTTTCTTT. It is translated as CASSLDRGGAFF.

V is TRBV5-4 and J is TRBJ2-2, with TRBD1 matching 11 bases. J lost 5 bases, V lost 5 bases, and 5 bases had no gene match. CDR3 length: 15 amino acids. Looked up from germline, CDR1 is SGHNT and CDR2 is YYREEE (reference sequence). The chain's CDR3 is CASRGDRGSTGELFF. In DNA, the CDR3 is TGTGCCAGCAGAGGGGACAGGGGGAGTACCGGGGAGCTGTTTTTT.

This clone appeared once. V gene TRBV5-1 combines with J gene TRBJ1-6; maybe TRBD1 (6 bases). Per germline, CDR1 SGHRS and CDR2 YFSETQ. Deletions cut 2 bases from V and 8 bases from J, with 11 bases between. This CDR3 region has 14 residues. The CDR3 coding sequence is TGCGCCAGCAGCTTACAGGGATGGGATTCACCCCTCCACTTT. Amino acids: CASSLQGWDSPLHF.

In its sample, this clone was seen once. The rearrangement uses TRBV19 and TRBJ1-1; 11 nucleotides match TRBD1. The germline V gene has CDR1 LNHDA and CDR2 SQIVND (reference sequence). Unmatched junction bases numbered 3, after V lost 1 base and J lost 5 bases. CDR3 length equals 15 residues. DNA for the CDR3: TGTGCCAGTAGTATAGCCGGGACAGGGGGTACTGAAGCTTTCTTT. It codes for CASSIAGTGGTEAFF.

The CDR3 is CASSITQGAGGYTF. In DNA, the CDR3 is TGTGCCAGTAGTATCACCCAGGGGGCAGGTGGCTACACCTTC. V is TRBV19 and J is TRBJ1-2, with 8 bases matching TRBD1. This CDR3 contains 14 residues. Per the germline V gene, CDR1 is LNHDA and CDR2 is SQIVND (reference sequence). V lost 3 bases and J lost 7; bases outside the gene matches: 7.

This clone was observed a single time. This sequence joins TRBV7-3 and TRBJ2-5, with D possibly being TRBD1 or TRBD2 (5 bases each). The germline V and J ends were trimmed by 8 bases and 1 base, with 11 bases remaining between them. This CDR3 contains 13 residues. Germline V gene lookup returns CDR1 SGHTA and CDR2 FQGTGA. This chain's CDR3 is CASAKGTQETQYF. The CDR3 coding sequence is TGTGCCAGCGCCAAGGGGACCCAAGAGACCCAGTACTTC.

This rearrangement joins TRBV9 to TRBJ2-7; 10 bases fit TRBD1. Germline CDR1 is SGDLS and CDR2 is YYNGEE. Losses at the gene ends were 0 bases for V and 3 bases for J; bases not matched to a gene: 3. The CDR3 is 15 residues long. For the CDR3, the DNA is TGTGCCAGCAGCGTAGGGGGGACAGGGGACTACGAGCAGTACTTC. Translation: CASSVGGTGDYEQYF.

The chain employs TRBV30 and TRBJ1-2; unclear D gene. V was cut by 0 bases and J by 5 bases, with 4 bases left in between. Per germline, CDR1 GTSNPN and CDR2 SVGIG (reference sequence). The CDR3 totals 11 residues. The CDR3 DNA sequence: TGTGCCTGGAGTGTCGAGTATGGCTACACCTTC. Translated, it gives CAWSVEYGYTF.